This T cell receptor (beta chain) was recorded in a study of shared clonotypes between healthy human individuals (TCRdb year 2020). In terms of the full investigation: The cohort comprised a couple of women and three men aged 18 to 49 years. The study deeply sequenced blood TCR repertoires of several healthy adults to estimate repertoire size and the extent of clonotype sharing between individuals. For each donor, three plates each were used for CD4 naive and CD4 memory, two plates were used for CD8 naive, and one plate was used for CD8 memory. Libraries were prepared and TCR repertoires were sequenced by different laboratories using diverse techniques, in order to increase sequencing depth and limit assay-specific biases. Per donor, leukapheresis produced somewhere between about 0.94 and 9 billion PBMCs. Results the study describes overall, beyond this receptor: Because the study included a small number of donors, the genetic and exposure-history diversity represented was limited. Across four donors, 5% to 6% of naive CD4, around 3.3% of naive CD8, roughly 2.3% of memory CD4, and over 0.35% of memory CD8 clonotypes were shared. Based on pairwise subsampling, the degree of clonotype sharing among donors was expected to be affected by sequencing depth. Only blood was sampled, and tissue TCR repertoires likely differ from those in blood. Compared with non-shared clonotypes, the clonotypes found in all four sorted-subset donors had higher generation probabilities. Incomplete sequencing was indicated by rarefaction of sorted-subset datasets, despite the large sequencing depth. Naive subsets generally had larger estimated clonotype richness than memory subsets did.

Donors were healthy HIV-negative adults with no recently reported acute infections or vaccinations. Every donor was a Caucasian adult living in Nashville, Tennessee, USA. Magnetic negative selection was used to enrich CD4+ T cells, after which naive cells were positively selected on CD45RA and the negative fraction became the memory subset. After blood collection by leukapheresis, PBMCs were isolated using Ficoll-Histopaque density gradient centrifugation and then cryopreserved in the vapor phase of liquid nitrogen. Purity and quantity of every magnetically sorted T cell population were checked by analytical flow cytometry. From each sorted fraction, genomic DNA was isolated and quantified by UV absorbance on a Nanodrop 2000c. TCR CDR3 regions were amplified from genomic DNA by multiplex PCR using the deep immunoSEQ assay. Extracted genomic DNA from each cell subset was spread evenly across all wells of several immunoSEQ 96-well plates, with each plate serving as a replicate. For sorted subsets, approximately 200 ng of genomic DNA, equivalent to around 31,000 T cell genomes, went into each replicate PCR. The purified libraries were quantified using a Qubit 3.0 fluorometer, sized with a Bioanalyzer 2100, and then quantified again using the KAPA Library Quantification kit. Every immunoSEQ 96-well plate was sequenced on a separate single-read 150-cycle Illumina NextSeq 550 flow cell. In the paper's pipeline: Because only junctional sequences without quality scores were contained in the immunoSEQ output, filtering matching that applied to full-length reads could not be performed. Sequences were annotated with PyIR, a Python wrapper for IgBLAST v1.9, and V/J genes and CDR3 were assigned using IMGT germline references. Reads with weak V/J assignments (E-value above 1e-6), missing CDR3, stop codons, out-of-frame junctions, or ambiguous translated residues were removed. V3J clonotypes were defined as sequences sharing the same inferred V gene, J gene, and CDR3 amino acid sequence. Percentage overlap between repertoires was calculated by dividing the number of shared unique clonotypes by the size of the smaller repertoire. Repertoire richness was assessed with RTK rarefaction, the Chao1 estimator, and Recon v2.1 estimates of unobserved clonotypes. For all TCRbeta clonotypes obtained by the gDNA method from a handful of donors, generation probabilities were computed with OLGA. TCRdb limited this immuneACCESS table to in-frame rearrangements with V and J called. A share of clones is missing; checked studies link under half to unresolved V genes, and the rest is unexplained. D and trimming were read from the DNA, whereas the V and J calls and clone size are those reported in that table. The sample records over a million clones, about three quarters of which are singletons. Jointly, the top ten make up 1.4% of the sample.

Including cysteine and phenylalanine, the CDR3 has 15 amino acids. The kept DNA is CDR3 alone, 45 bases in frame from the first base. Deletion took 5 bases off V and 6 bases off J, with a span of 20 bases between the germline ends. CDR1 and CDR2 are read off the germline V gene as SGHTA and FQGNSA. About this clone: The antigen this receptor binds is unknown. No base qualities exist here, and no much larger clone lies one base off it.

Input material: memory CD4+ T cells sorted from blood. The cell subset or site label for this specimen denotes: CD45RA-negative fraction. The TCR comes from a man aged 18 to 29 in good health. The chain links TRBV7-2 with TRBJ2-7, with a tentative D call of TRBD1 or TRBD2, each matching 5 bases. The DNA sequence is TGTGCCAGCAGCCGGACCCGGGGTCAGGGTGGCGAGCAGTACTTC. Its protein is CASSRTRGQGGEQYF.